The next 27 T cell receptor beta chains were all read from a single sample in a study of Graves' ophthalmopathy and Graves' hyperthyroidism (dated 2018 in TCRdb). Instrument used: Illumina HiSeq 2000. TCR beta CDR3 regions were amplified from RNA transcripts for repertoire sequencing. The first round of RT-PCR was done with HTBI primers and the Qiagen OneStep RT-PCR kit, and was followed by a second round of multiplex PCR, then size selection and purification. TCRdb cleaned the public reads at Q25 with fastp, built clones with MiXCR and kept in-frame beta chains. CDR3 protein sequences are deduplicated, and each keeps its most common genes and DNA. This sample comprises about 220,000 distinct CDR3 sequences, under 25% of them detected only once. Under 55% of the sample goes to the ten largest clones. The sequenced material came from peripheral blood. These receptors were taken from a woman aged 50 to 60 with Graves' ophthalmopathy. Donor details come from another sample of the same person, matched by shared clones.

CDR3: CASSSHPGQGSRSEAFF. Here the CDR3 DNA reads TGTGCCAGCAGTTCTCATCCGGGACAGGGCTCTCGGTCCGAAGCTTTCTTT. This chain uses TRBV6-5 with TRBJ1-1, with 9 bases identical to TRBD1. J lost 8 bases, V lost 4 bases, and 17 bases had no gene match. CDR1 MNHEY and CDR2 SVGAGI come from the germline V gene. This CDR3 comprises 17 residues.

This clonotype was recorded at least ten times. The chain uses TRBV10-3 and TRBJ1-2; D unresolved. Germline V gene data show CDR1 as ENHRY and CDR2 as SYGVKD. Between the trimmed V and J ends, which lost 2 bases and 6 bases, there was a span of 10 bases. The CDR3 runs 13 residues. The CDR3 protein is CAISEAREDGYTF. The CDR3 DNA follows: TGTGCCATCAGTGAGGCCCGAGAGGATGGCTACACCTTC.

This clonotype was recorded once. V usage is TRBV6-2 or TRBV6-3 and J usage is TRBJ2-7, with TRBD2 matching 7 bases. CDR3 length: 15 amino acids. The germline V gene has CDR1 MNHEY and CDR2 SVGEGT. The J segment lost 0 bases and the V segment lost 2 bases, leaving 4 bases of the junction unmatched. CDR3 sequence reads: CASSYTSGISYEQYF. The CDR3 DNA reads as TGTGCCAGCAGTTACACAAGCGGGATCTCCTACGAGCAGTACTTC.

CDR3 protein: CASSSFGGNTEAFF. The CDR3, as DNA: TGTGCCAGCAGTTCCTTCGGCGGGAACACTGAAGCTTTCTTT. This chain uses TRBV12-3 or TRBV12-4 with TRBJ1-1; D gene ambiguous. The V and J ends lost 4 bases and 1 base respectively, with 10 bases between them. The CDR3 has 14 residues.

The sample holds many counts of this clonotype. The J gene is TRBJ2-7, the V gene TRBV2, with 9 bases matching TRBD2. CDR1 SNHLY and CDR2 FYNNEI come from the germline V gene. Trimming at V came to 6 bases and at J to 6 bases, leaving 6 bases not matched to a gene. There are 13 residues in the CDR3. The DNA of the CDR3 is TGTGCCAGCAGAGTAGCGGGAGTGGGCGAGCAGTACTTC. This encodes CASRVAGVGEQYF.

As concerns this clonotype: A much larger clonotype is one base distant, so this may be a read error. The V and J genes are TRBV6-1 and TRBJ1-1, with D perhaps TRBD1 (5 bases). Per germline, CDR1 MNHNS and CDR2 SASEGT. The CDR3 runs to 13 residues. For the CDR3, the DNA is TGTGCCAGCAGTGGGCGGGGCAGCGTTGAAACTTTCTTT. As protein: CASSGRGSVETFF.

This clonotype was counted at least ten times. The V call is TRBV6-5, the J call TRBJ2-7; TRBD1 matches 7 bases. The CDR3 contains 14 residues. V was pared by 6 bases and J by 6 bases, with 11 bases of the junction left unmatched. From germline, CDR1 is MNHEY and CDR2 SVGAGI. The CDR3 reads CASSPPGQSAEQYF. CDR3 DNA: TGTGCCAGCAGCCCCCCGGGACAGTCGGCCGAGCAGTACTTC.

This clonotype was seen ten or more times. The CDR3 loop is CASTFDRAFSGANVLTF. CDR3 nucleotides: TGCGCCAGCACCTTCGACAGGGCCTTCTCTGGGGCCAACGTCCTGACTTTC. The chain joins TRBV5-1 to TRBJ2-6; the match to TRBD1 covers 7 bases. The germline V gene has CDR1 SGHRS and CDR2 YFSETQ. CDR3 length equals 17 residues. The V and J ends lost 6 bases and 0 bases, in that order; junction bases with no gene match: 9.

About this clonotype: This is likely a read error, given that the CDR3 carries no conserved phenylalanine or tryptophan at its end. The rearrangement links TRBV18 to TRBJ2-5, with D possibly matching TRBD2 (5 bases). The CDR3 sequence is 14 residues long. With 0 bases removed from V and 4 bases from J, the gap between germline ends came to 9 bases. The germline V gene encodes CDR1 KGHSH and CDR2 LQKENI. This CDR3 reads CASSPPGVRETQYL. CDR3 nucleotides: TGTGCCAGCTCACCACCCGGGGTCCGAGAGACCCAGTACCTC.

The V gene is TRBV11-3, the J gene TRBJ2-2; 9 positions agree with TRBD1. The junction had 9 bases not matched to a gene; V was cut back by 7 bases and J by 6 bases. The CDR3 runs to 15 residues. Germline V gives CDR1 SGHNT, CDR2 YENEEA. The CDR3 DNA reads as TGTGCCAGCACCCCGGGACAGGGATATTCCGGGGAGCTGTTTTTT. It encodes CASTPGQGYSGELFF.

This clonotype showed up just a few times. The chain links TRBV19 to TRBJ2-2, with no clear D. V dropped 3 bases and J dropped 3 bases, with 11 bases sitting between them. The CDR3 contains 15 residues. Germline V gene lookup returns CDR1 LNHDA and CDR2 SQIVND (reference sequence). CDR3 sequence (DNA): TGTGCCAGTAGTATTTCCCACACCTACACCGGGGAGCTGTTTTTT. Translated, it gives CASSISHTYTGELFF.

This clonotype was counted ten times or more. The chain joins TRBV20-1 to TRBJ2-5; TRBD2 aligns across 7 bases. This CDR3 comprises 14 residues. V lost 6 bases and J lost 5; bases outside the gene matches: 12. The germline V gene has CDR1 DFQATT and CDR2 SNEGSKA (reference sequence). CDR3: CSAGELGRGETQYF. CDR3 DNA sequence: TGCAGTGCGGGAGAATTGGGGCGGGGGGAGACCCAGTACTTC.

In its sample, this clonotype was seen many times. The chain has TRBV28 and TRBJ1-2; 11 bases agree with TRBD1. The CDR3 consists of 15 residues. Unmatched junction bases numbered 9, after V lost 4 bases and J lost 8 bases. Germline values: CDR1 MDHEN, CDR2 SYDVKM. CDR3 region: CASSSPGTGGRGYTF. CDR3 nucleotides: TGTGCCAGCAGTTCCCCCGGGACAGGGGGGAGAGGCTACACCTTC.

This clonotype was counted between two and nine times. The V call is TRBV20-1, the J call TRBJ2-5, with 10 bases fitting TRBD1. Looked up from germline, CDR1 is DFQATT and CDR2 is SNEGSKA (reference sequence). V lost 3 bases and J lost 7; bases outside the gene matches: 11. The CDR3 consists of 15 residues. This chain's CDR3 is CSARGDRGILSTQYF. The CDR3 DNA reads as TGCAGTGCTAGGGGGGACAGGGGCATCTTGTCGACCCAGTACTTC.

This clonotype was detected many times. This rearrangement joins TRBV6-5 to TRBJ2-7; D is unresolved. The CDR3 runs 14 residues. In germline, CDR1 is MNHEY, CDR2 SVGAGI. V was trimmed by 8 bases and J by 3 bases, leaving 17 bases between them. CDR3: CASRRTGNDYEQYF. For the CDR3, the DNA is TGTGCCAGCCGTCGGACGGGCAATGACTACGAGCAGTACTTC.

In its sample, this clonotype was seen many times. The gene calls are TRBV6-1 and TRBJ1-2; TRBD1 matches 7 bases. In germline, CDR1 is MNHNS, CDR2 SASEGT. V lost 3 bases and J lost 2; bases outside the gene matches: 15. There are 18 residues in the CDR3. The CDR3 loop is CASSEALGTARQNYGYTF. In DNA, the CDR3 is TGTGCCAGCAGTGAGGCCTTGGGGACAGCGCGGCAGAACTATGGCTACACCTTC.

At least ten counts were recorded for this clonotype. The chain recombines TRBV5-1 with TRBJ1-5, with 7 bases identical to TRBD1. The trim removed 2 bases at V and 3 bases at J, leaving 5 bases unmatched. Germline lookup yields CDR1 SGHRS and CDR2 YFSETQ. This CDR3 is 15 amino acids long. CDR3 sequence: CASSFGDRDNQPQHF. As DNA, the CDR3 is TGCGCCAGCAGCTTCGGCGACAGGGACAATCAGCCCCAGCATTTT.

This clonotype was recorded at least ten times. The genes are TRBV28 and TRBJ2-5; D possibly matches TRBD1 or TRBD2 (5 bases each). Germline loops: CDR1 MDHEN, CDR2 SYDVKM. Trimming removed 6 bases from V and 1 base from J, with 15 bases in between. The CDR3 extends over 15 amino acids. CDR3 DNA: TGTGCCAGCAGCGATACCTCAGGGACCCAAGAGACCCAGTACTTC. This gives the protein CASSDTSGTQETQYF.

This clonotype has just a few counts. V is TRBV5-1 and J is TRBJ2-5; TRBD2 is a possible D gene (5 bases). CDR1 SGHRS and CDR2 YFSETQ come from the germline V gene. CDR3 length equals 15 residues. V shed 4 bases and J shed 0 bases, with 13 bases lying between them. CDR3 nucleotides: TGCGCCAGCAGCCCAGCCGGGGAGTACCAAGAGACCCAGTACTTC. Translation gives CASSPAGEYQETQYF.

At least ten counts were recorded for this clonotype. The chain carries TRBV11-2 and TRBJ2-7; weak D call: TRBD2 (6 bases). V dropped 5 bases and J dropped 3 bases, with 20 bases sitting between them. There are 16 residues in the CDR3. The germline V gene has CDR1 SGHAT and CDR2 FQNNGV. This chain's CDR3 is CASSPRLGGPDYEQYF. As DNA, the CDR3 is TGTGCCAGCAGCCCAAGACTAGGAGGCCCCGACTACGAGCAGTACTTC.

This clonotype turned up a few times. The V call is TRBV30, the J call TRBJ1-5; 10 bases are a match to TRBD1. The trim removed 5 bases at V and 6 bases at J, leaving 4 bases unmatched. CDR3 length: 13 amino acids. From germline, CDR1 is GTSNPN and CDR2 SVGIG (reference sequence). The CDR3 coding sequence is TGTGCCTGGGGACAGGGGGATGGTCAGCCCCAGCATTTT. Encoded protein: CAWGQGDGQPQHF.

This clonotype was counted at least ten times. The rearrangement uses TRBV11-2 and TRBJ1-2; the match to TRBD1 covers 7 bases. V shed 5 bases, J shed 0 bases, and the junction held 9 bases outside the gene matches. There are 16 residues in the CDR3. Germline V lookup: CDR1 SGHAT, CDR2 FQNNGV. Written as DNA, the CDR3 is TGTGCCAGCAGCCGACAGGGTGCGCAAGCTAACTATGGCTACACCTTC. Its protein is CASSRQGAQANYGYTF.

The sample holds many counts of this clonotype. The chain has TRBV28 and TRBJ2-4; perhaps TRBD2 as D (6 bases). CDR3 length equals 15 residues. Germline-derived CDR1 and CDR2 are MDHEN and SYDVKM. V dropped 3 bases and J dropped 0 bases, with 9 bases sitting between them. The CDR3: CASSLGLAAKNIQYF. The CDR3 DNA sequence: TGTGCCAGCAGTTTGGGACTCGCAGCCAAAAACATTCAGTACTTC.

The chain uses TRBV12-3 or TRBV12-4 and TRBJ2-7, with D possibly being TRBD2 (6 bases). CDR3 length: 12 residues. V lost 5 bases, J lost 3 bases, and 8 bases lay in between. The CDR3, as DNA: TGTGCCAGCAGTGGGAGGCGCTACGAGCAGTACTTC. Translating it yields CASSGRRYEQYF.

The table lists this clonotype with many counts. The rearrangement uses TRBV9 and TRBJ2-7; no reliable D call. Trimming stripped 0 bases from V and 3 bases from J, with 10 bases between. The CDR3 is 14 amino acids. Germline-derived CDR1 and CDR2 are SGDLS and YYNGEE. The DNA for the CDR3 is TGTGCCAGCAGCGTAGCGGCCACAAACTACGAGCAGTACTTC. Encoded protein: CASSVAATNYEQYF.

The chain employs TRBV20-1 and TRBJ2-7; tentatively, D is TRBD1 (6 bases). In germline, CDR1 is DFQATT, CDR2 SNEGSKA (reference sequence). CDR3 length equals 12 residues. Between the trimmed V and J ends, which lost 2 bases and 6 bases, there was a span of 11 bases. CDR3 loop: CSARIVGAEQYF. The CDR3 region has the DNA TGCAGTGCTAGAATCGTGGGGGCCGAGCAGTACTTC.

Ten or more counts support this clonotype. The genes are TRBV6-5 and TRBJ1-2; possible D gene TRBD1, 6 bases. Germline CDR1 and CDR2: MNHEY and SVGAGI. Deletions cut 5 bases from V and 7 bases from J, with 17 bases between. The CDR3 consists of 14 residues. In nucleotides, the CDR3 is TGTGCCAGCAGTCGAGACAGGTCTCAGGGTGGCTACACCTTC. Translation: CASSRDRSQGGYTF.